This T cell receptor beta chain was observed in a study of blood T cell repertoires in COVID-19. Concerning this clone: Other DNA sequences from this sample encode an identical CDR3 as well.

CDR3 length: 11 residues. Germline V gives CDR1 SQVTM, CDR2 ANQGSEA. The V end lost 4 bases, the J end lost 1 base, and 5 bases lay between the germline ends. The repertoire was sequenced with immunoSEQ multiplex PCR; TCRdb's copy has only in-frame clones and lacks some. The data hold about 300,000 clones, with more than 80% observed a single time. Sequencing was performed on peripheral blood. This chain joins TRBV29-1 and TRBJ2-7; D is unresolved. The clonotype originates from a woman between 45 and 60 years old with COVID-19, enrolled during active disease. CDR3: CSVGQSYEQYF. CDR3 coding DNA: TGCAGCGTTGGGCAGTCCTACGAGCAGTACTTC.